The present TCR beta chain was sequenced within a study of beta chain features in type 1 diabetes. General study results and limits: Lower insertion and higher deletion counts appeared at VDJ junctions in type 1 diabetes patients.

The entirety of the isolated RNA underwent reverse transcription, so expressed TCRB transcripts were sequenced. The assay was immunoSEQ multiplex PCR, and TCRdb's table has in-frame clones only and misses some. Of roughly 140,000 clones listed, more than 9.5% are singletons. About this clone: Its target is unknown.

One heparinised draw, averaging around 0.12 L, was taken per donor. The CDR3 extends over 13 amino acids. Germline V CDR1 and CDR2: SQVTM, ANQGSEA. Trimming took off 7 bases at V and 2 bases at J, with 11 bases between the two ends. The J gene is TRBJ1-4, the V gene TRBV29-1; D uncertain. The TCR was taken from a man aged 18 to 35 in good health. The sequencing input was central memory CD4+ T cells from blood. The CDR3 spells CSGRSGTNEKLFF. The CDR3 nucleotides are TGCAGCGGCCGATCGGGGACTAATGAAAAACTGTTTTTT. Using reference TRBV29-1 and TRBJ1-4 for the parts outside the CDR3, the full variable domain is SAVISQKPSRDICQRGTSLTIQCQVDSQVTMMFWYRQQPGQSLTLIATANQGSEATYESGFVIDKFPISRPNLTFSTLTVSNMSPEDSSIYLCSGRSGTNEKLFFGSGTQLSVL.